A single sample is the source of the 27 T cell receptor beta chains below, sequenced in a study of glioma-infiltrating T cells after dendritic cell vaccination. Generated by immunoSEQ multiplex PCR, the TCRdb table keeps only in-frame clones and is missing some. The profile shows tens of thousands of clones, around 86% of them singletons. As to time point: after dendritic cell vaccination, including at tumor progression/relapse. Sequenced here: blood, sampled after dendritic cell vaccination. The receptors originated from a human donor with glioblastoma.

The CDR3 spells CASSYTGGAYNEQFF. DNA for the CDR3: TGTGCCAGCAGTTACACGGGGGGGGCCTACAATGAGCAGTTCTTC. This chain connects TRBV6-6 to TRBJ2-1; TRBD2 aligns across 8 bases. Losses at the gene ends were 2 bases for V and 2 bases for J; bases not matched to a gene: 2. Germline V CDR1 and CDR2: MNHNY, SVGAGI (reference sequence). This CDR3 spans 15 amino acids.

This CDR3 is CASNPTGTGGEQYF. CDR3 nucleotide sequence: TGTGCCAGCAACCCCACCGGGACAGGGGGCGAGCAGTACTTC. V is TRBV11-3 and J is TRBJ2-7, with 11 bases identical to TRBD1. The CDR3 totals 14 residues. In germline, CDR1 is SGHNT, CDR2 YENEEA. The junction had 8 bases not matched to a gene; V was cut back by 7 bases and J by 6 bases.

The chain couples TRBV12-5 to TRBJ1-3, with 7 bases identical to TRBD1. V was clipped by 7 bases and J by 1 base; unmatched bases: 4. The CDR3 totals 14 residues. CDR1 is LGHNT and CDR2 is FRNRAP in the germline V gene. CDR3 region: CASEMTGSGNTIYF. CDR3 DNA: TGTGCTAGTGAAATGACAGGGTCTGGAAACACCATATATTTT.

This rearrangement joins TRBV5-1 to TRBJ2-5; 9 bases are shared with TRBD2. In germline, CDR1 is SGHRS, CDR2 YFSETQ. CDR3 length: 13 residues. Trimming at V came to 5 bases and at J to 3 bases, leaving 2 bases not matched to a gene. CDR3 nucleotides: TGCGCCAGCAGGGTAGCGGGGGAAGAGACCCAGTACTTC. It encodes CASRVAGEETQYF.

This clone turned up a few times. This rearrangement joins TRBV19 to TRBJ2-2; 13 bases line up with TRBD2. CDR1 LNHDA and CDR2 SQIVND come from the germline V gene (reference sequence). V lost 4 bases and J lost 0; bases outside the gene matches: 11. CDR3 length: 20 amino acids. The CDR3 is CASSRGYGTSGGANTGELFF. The CDR3 nucleotides read TGTGCCAGTAGTAGGGGTTACGGTACTAGCGGGGGGGCGAACACCGGGGAGCTGTTTTTT.

This clone was seen just once. Other DNA sequences in this specimen translate into the identical CDR3. The CDR3 region is CASSLAGEKLFF. For the CDR3, the DNA is TGCGCCAGCAGCTTGGCGGGGGAAAAACTGTTTTTT. The V call is TRBV5-1, the J call TRBJ1-4; D is unresolved. The CDR3 length is 12 residues. Germline V gene data show CDR1 as SGHRS and CDR2 as YFSETQ. V lost 0 bases and J lost 8, with 5 bases in between. The whole variable domain, filled in from reference TRBV5-1 and TRBJ1-4, reads KAGVTQTPRYLIKTRGQQVTLSCSPISGHRSVSWYQQTPGQGLQFLFEYFSETQRNKGNFPGRFSGRQFSNSRSEMNVSTLELGDSALYLCASSLAGEKLFFGSGTQLSVL.

This rearrangement joins TRBV29-1 to TRBJ2-7, with D perhaps matching TRBD2 (5 bases). CDR3 length: 14 amino acids. Trimming took off 0 bases at V and 1 base at J, with 10 bases between the two ends. The germline V gene has CDR1 SQVTM and CDR2 ANQGSEA. CDR3 region: CSVEESGLSYEQYF. Here the CDR3 DNA reads TGCAGCGTTGAAGAGTCGGGGTTATCCTACGAGCAGTACTTC.

This clone was detected once. V gene TRBV9 combines with J gene TRBJ2-5; TRBD2 is a possible D gene (5 bases). The germline V gene has CDR1 SGDLS and CDR2 YYNGEE. Trimming shortened V by 0 bases and J by 7 bases, and 10 bases separated the two germline ends. The CDR3 consists of 13 residues. The CDR3 DNA reads TGTGCCAGCAGCGTAGCTAGCCCAGGGACCCAGTACTTC. This translates into CASSVASPGTQYF. Combining the CDR3 with reference TRBV9 and TRBJ2-5 gives the whole variable domain DSGVTQTPKHLITATGQRVTLRCSPRSGDLSVYWYQQSLDQGLQFLIQYYNGEERAKGNILERFSAQQFPDLHSELNLSSLELGDSALYFCASSVASPGTQYFGPGTRLLVL.

The chain carries TRBV5-4 and TRBJ2-7; TRBD1 is a possible D gene (6 bases). This CDR3 has 14 amino acids. V lost 2 bases, J lost 1 base, and 10 bases lay in between. CDR1 and CDR2 (germline): SGHNT, YYREEE (reference sequence). CDR3 nucleotide sequence: TGTGCCAGCAGCTTACAGGGTATATCCTACGAGCAGTACTTC. Its translation: CASSLQGISYEQYF. Drawing the rest from reference TRBV5-4 and TRBJ2-7, the complete variable domain is ETGVTQSPTHLIKTRGQQVTLRCSSQSGHNTVSWYQQALGQGPQFIFQYYREEENGRGNFPPRFSGLQFPNYSSELNVNALELDDSALYLCASSLQGISYEQYFGPGTRLTVT.

This rearrangement joins TRBV15 to TRBJ2-7; 10 bases agree with TRBD1. Germline CDR1 reads LNHNV; CDR2 reads YYDKDF (reference sequence). V trimming: 9 bases; J trimming: 2 bases; junction bases outside the gene matches: 10. CDR3 length: 15 amino acids. The CDR3 sequence: CATSYPGTGAYEQYF. In DNA, the CDR3 is TGTGCCACAAGCTACCCCGGGACAGGGGCCTACGAGCAGTACTTC. The entire variable domain, with the rest obtained from reference TRBV15 and TRBJ2-7, is as follows: DAMVIQNPRYQVTQFGKPVTLSCSQTLNHNVMYWYQQKSSQAPKLLFHYYDKDFNNEADTPDNFQSRRPNTSFCFLDIRSPGLGDTAMYLCATSYPGTGAYEQYFGPGTRLTVT.

This rearrangement joins TRBV18 to TRBJ2-2, with 7 bases matching TRBD1. V lost 3 bases to trimming and J lost 4 bases; unmatched junction nucleotides: 2. The CDR3 totals 14 residues. The germline CDR1 and CDR2 sequences are KGHSH and LQKENI. Here the CDR3 reads CASSPGTATGELFF. CDR3 in DNA: TGTGCCAGCTCACCCGGGACAGCCACCGGGGAGCTGTTTTTT.

This chain joins TRBV10-3 and TRBJ2-1; TRBD2 agrees at 10 bases. The CDR3 totals 15 residues. Germline V gene sequence: CDR1 ENHRY, CDR2 SYGVKD. V lost 4 bases, J lost 1 base, and 1 base stayed unmatched. The CDR3 coding sequence is TGTGCCATCAGTGCTAGCGGGAGTTCCTACAATGAGCAGTTCTTC. Translating it yields CAISASGSSYNEQFF.

This chain joins TRBV29-1 and TRBJ2-7; D possibly corresponds to TRBD2 (6 bases). The V and J ends lost 4 bases and 1 base respectively, with 11 bases between them. The CDR3 runs 13 residues. Germline V gene lookup returns CDR1 SQVTM and CDR2 ANQGSEA. CDR3 region: CSVARGRSYEQYF. The DNA of the CDR3 is TGCAGCGTTGCGCGGGGTAGGTCCTACGAGCAGTACTTC.

This rearrangement joins TRBV20-1 to TRBJ2-3; D is perhaps TRBD2 (6 bases). Per germline, CDR1 DFQATT and CDR2 SNEGSKA (reference sequence). The CDR3 extends over 11 amino acids. The CDR3 is CSRTRGDTQYF. The CDR3 DNA follows: TGCAGCCGTACGCGGGGAGATACGCAGTATTTT.

V gene TRBV7-2 combines with J gene TRBJ2-5, with D uncertain. Germline CDR1 and CDR2: SGHTA and FQGNSA. This CDR3 is 15 amino acids long. V lost 6 bases, J lost 4 bases, and 18 bases lay in between. This chain's CDR3 is CASRSSGGAPETQYF. In nucleotides, the CDR3 is TGTGCCAGCAGGTCGTCTGGCGGAGCCCCAGAGACCCAGTACTTC.

The chain uses TRBV5-1 and TRBJ1-2; no definite D call. Trimming pared 1 base from V and 1 base from J, leaving 5 bases between. The CDR3 loop spans 13 amino acids. The germline V gene encodes CDR1 SGHRS and CDR2 YFSETQ. Written as DNA, the CDR3 is TGCGCCAGCAGCTTGCAGGTTAACTATGGCTACACCTTC. Amino acid sequence: CASSLQVNYGYTF.

The chain is built from TRBV5-8 and TRBJ1-2; TRBD1 matches at 7 bases. CDR1 is SGHTS, CDR2 YDEGEE, per germline. Trimming removed 0 bases from V and 4 bases from J; junction bases left unmatched: 3. The length of the CDR3 is 14 residues. CDR3 protein: CASSLEQGGYGYTF. Here the CDR3 DNA reads TGTGCCAGCAGCTTGGAGCAGGGGGGCTATGGCTACACCTTC. The whole variable domain, filled in from reference TRBV5-8 and TRBJ1-2, reads EAGVTQSPTHLIKTRGQQATLRCSPISGHTSVYWYQQALGLGLQFLLWYDEGEERNRGNFPPRFSGRQFPNYSSELNVNALELEDSALYLCASSLEQGGYGYTFGSGTRLTVV.

This clone was counted only a few times. The chain joins TRBV7-6 to TRBJ2-7; TRBD2 agrees at 14 bases. The V gene end was trimmed by 1 base and the J gene end by 7 bases; junction bases not matched to a gene: 3. The CDR3 consists of 15 residues. The germline V gene encodes CDR1 SGHVS and CDR2 FNYEAQ. DNA for the CDR3: TGTGCCAGCAGCTTAGTAGGGACTAGCGGGAGTGAGCAGTACTTC. Residues: CASSLVGTSGSEQYF.

The J gene is TRBJ2-5, the V gene TRBV2, with 7 bases that match TRBD2. CDR1 is SNHLY, CDR2 FYNNEI, per germline. The CDR3 loop spans 11 amino acids. V lost 5 bases to trimming and J lost 7 bases; unmatched junction nucleotides: 1. CDR3 amino acids: CASSPGGTQYF. Written as DNA, the CDR3 is TGTGCCAGCAGTCCGGGGGGGACCCAGTACTTC.

The chain joins TRBV4-3 to TRBJ1-2; a weak D match, TRBD1 (5 bases). V lost 4 bases and J 2 bases, leaving 14 bases between the germline ends. The CDR3 runs to 15 residues. Germline V gene data show CDR1 as LGHNA and CDR2 as YSLEER. The DNA for the CDR3 is TGCGCCAGCAGCCCCGACCCCCAGGGAAACTATGGCTACACCTTC. Translation gives CASSPDPQGNYGYTF.

This chain connects TRBV30 to TRBJ2-1; a possible D gene is TRBD2 (6 bases). In germline, CDR1 is GTSNPN, CDR2 SVGIG (reference sequence). V was shortened by 8 bases and J by 5 bases, with 16 bases between the two germline ends. The CDR3 contains 13 residues. CDR3 sequence: CARTEGLNNEQFF. CDR3 DNA: TGTGCCCGGACGGAGGGGCTAAACAATGAGCAGTTCTTC.

The chain employs TRBV13 and TRBJ1-1, with a weak D call TRBD1 (5 bases). Deletions cut 1 base from V and 6 bases from J, with 15 bases between. The CDR3 spans 15 residues. Germline V gene lookup returns CDR1 PRHDT and CDR2 FYEKMQ (reference sequence). The CDR3 is CASSLVGGRPAEAFF. The CDR3 coding sequence is TGTGCCAGCAGCTTAGTGGGGGGACGCCCTGCTGAAGCTTTCTTT.

The genes are TRBV5-1 and TRBJ2-1; a possible D gene is TRBD2 (5 bases). Trimming left V 1 base short and J 8 bases short, with 16 bases between. The CDR3 is 15 amino acids. Germline assignment: CDR1 SGHRS and CDR2 YFSETQ. The CDR3 is CASSLRTRNGDEQFF. In DNA, the CDR3 is TGCGCCAGCAGCTTGAGGACCCGTAACGGGGATGAGCAGTTCTTC.

The rearrangement uses TRBV19 and TRBJ2-7; TRBD2 agrees at 7 bases. With 4 bases clipped from V and 1 base from J, the junction kept 7 bases outside the gene matches. In germline, CDR1 is LNHDA, CDR2 SQIVND (reference sequence). The CDR3 sequence is 15 residues long. This CDR3 reads CASSTIGLGSYEQYF. CDR3 nucleotides: TGTGCCAGTAGTACGATCGGACTAGGTTCCTACGAGCAGTACTTC.

As DNA, the CDR3 is TGTGCCAGCAGGGGAGGACAGGGAGGAGAAAAACTGTTTTTT. The encoded protein is CASRGGQGGEKLFF. The chain recombines TRBV2 with TRBJ1-4, with 8 bases aligning to TRBD1. With 6 bases clipped from V and 8 bases from J, the junction kept 8 bases outside the gene matches. The CDR3 spans 14 residues. Germline V gives CDR1 SNHLY, CDR2 FYNNEI. The full variable domain, its missing parts supplied by reference TRBV2 and TRBJ1-4, is EPEVTQTPSHQVTQMGQEVILRCVPISNHLYFYWYRQILGQKVEFLVSFYNNEISEKSEIFDDQFSVERPDGSNFTLKIRSTKLEDSAMYFCASRGGQGGEKLFFGSGTQLSVL.

The rearrangement joins TRBV29-1 to TRBJ1-1, with 7 positions matching TRBD1. J was trimmed by 1 base and V by 6 bases; bases with no gene match: 5. CDR3 length equals 13 residues. From germline, CDR1 is SQVTM and CDR2 ANQGSEA. The CDR3 bases are TGCAGCGTAATAGGGGGCGCGAACACTGAAGCTTTCTTT. This gives the protein CSVIGGANTEAFF.

The rearrangement uses TRBV25-1 and TRBJ2-7; 10 nucleotides agree with TRBD1. Trimming cost V 2 bases and J 7 bases; bases outside gene matches: 8. The length of the CDR3 is 15 residues. In germline, CDR1 is MGHDK, CDR2 SYGVNS. The CDR3 here is CASSEPGTGVDEQYF. The CDR3 nucleotides read TGTGCCAGCAGTGAACCCGGGACAGGGGTGGATGAGCAGTACTTC.